The table lists the clone carrying this T cell receptor (beta chain) with a few counts. Using immunoSEQ multiplex PCR, the repertoire was profiled, and TCRdb retains in-frame clones only, with some absent. Found here are approximately 150,000 clones, 65% to 85% of them singletons; the top ten hold 4.5% to 7.5%. Germline CDR1 MNHEY, CDR2 SMNVEV (reference sequence). The CDR3 has 17 amino acids. Trimming took off 2 bases at V and 6 bases at J, with 19 bases between the two ends. Recovered status applied to Cohort 3 donors who had two consecutive negative PCRs. It also applied to those with clearance or with symptom resolution. These data come from a study of blood T cell repertoires in COVID-19.

The clonotype was recovered from a man between 35 and 55 years old who had recovered from COVID-19. This sequence joins TRBV27 and TRBJ2-2, with a tentative D call TRBD2 (7 bases). Sequenced material: PBMCs or T cells enriched from blood (not recorded which). The CDR3 coding sequence is TGTGCCAGCAGTTTAGGGGGGGCGCAGGGTAGCGCCGGGGAGCTGTTTTTT. Protein product: CASSLGGAQGSAGELFF.